The rows below give T cell receptor beta chains drawn from one sample of a study. MiXCR, run by TCRdb on the 5' RACE reads, gives a single entry per CDR3 protein. Found here are around 50,000 distinct CDR3 sequences, around 26% of them singletons; the top ten hold around 3.1%. The material sequenced was tumor-infiltrating memory CD4+ T cells sorted from the breast tumor. The receptors derive from a female donor with breast cancer. The CDR3 runs from the conserved cysteine through the conserved F or W. D genes are given only for firm matches. Clone size is stated in some rows and not others, as once, few, many or a class when expanded.

j_call d_call clone_size v_call cdr3_aa cdr3_nt
TRBJ2-5 TRBD2 many TRBV11-1 CASSLGTGTSRETQYF TGTGCCAGCAGCTTAGGAACCGGGACTAGCAGGGAGACCCAGTACTTC
TRBJ2-1 TRBD1 few TRBV7-2 CASSSALPGQLYNEQFF TGTGCCAGCAGCTCCGCGCTACCGGGACAGCTCTACAATGAGCAGTTCTTC
TRBJ2-5 NA NA TRBV5-1 CASSFTGYQETQYF TGCGCCAGCAGCTTCACAGGGTATCAAGAGACCCAGTACTTC
TRBJ2-1 TRBD2 few TRBV15 CATSRGGGYNEQFF TGTGCCACCAGCAGAGGGGGGGGATATAATGAGCAGTTCTTC
TRBJ1-1 NA NA TRBV7-9 CASSLVEGTEAFF TGTGCCAGCAGCTTAGTTGAAGGGACTGAAGCTTTCTTT
TRBJ2-6 NA few TRBV7-2 CASSLAGPGANVLTF TGTGCCAGCAGCTTAGCGGGGCCTGGGGCCAACGTCCTGACTTTC
TRBJ2-3 TRBD1 NA TRBV5-1 CASSRDRGRTDTQYF TGCGCCAGCAGCCGGGACAGGGGGCGCACAGATACGCAGTATTTT
TRBJ2-1 NA few TRBV2 CASRLDQNNEQFF TGTGCCAGCAGATTGGACCAGAACAATGAGCAGTTCTTC
TRBJ1-6 TRBD1 few TRBV25-1 CASGDRGESPLHF TGTGCCAGCGGGGACAGGGGGGAATCACCCCTCCACTTT
TRBJ1-5 NA NA TRBV7-2 CANSHRGDQPQHF TGTGCCAACAGTCATAGGGGGGATCAGCCCCAGCATTTT
TRBJ2-1 NA NA TRBV5-1 CASSLAEPYNEQFF TGCGCCAGCAGCTTGGCGGAACCGTACAATGAGCAGTTCTTC
TRBJ1-2 NA NA TRBV28 CASSLNAETYGYTF TGTGCCAGCAGTTTGAACGCAGAGACCTATGGCTACACCTTC
TRBJ2-2 TRBD2 NA TRBV6-5 CAGSRTGLAGGTGELFF TGTGCCGGCAGTCGGACGGGACTAGCGGGGGGTACCGGGGAGCTGTTTTTT
TRBJ1-5 NA NA TRBV10-2 CASSTAPLGGQPQHF TGCGCCAGCAGTACCGCCCCATTGGGAGGTCAGCCCCAGCATTTT
TRBJ2-3 NA few TRBV7-3 CASSSYLGSDTQYF TGTGCCAGCAGCTCATATCTAGGGTCAGATACGCAGTATTTT
TRBJ2-2 TRBD1 few TRBV5-1 CASSPTTGSTGELFF TGCGCCAGCAGCCCGACGACAGGGTCCACCGGGGAGCTGTTTTTT
TRBJ2-4 TRBD1 many TRBV15 CATSRDRGQGSIYF TGTGCCACCAGCAGAGATCGGGGACAGGGATCGATATACTTC
TRBJ1-5 NA NA TRBV15 CSTSRVELVGGWQPQHF TGTTCCACCAGCAGAGTGGAACTTGTTGGGGGCTGGCAGCCCCAGCATTTT
TRBJ2-1 TRBD1 NA TRBV11-2 CASVFRDRGVGEQFF TGTGCCAGCGTATTCCGGGACAGGGGAGTGGGAGAGCAGTTCTTC
TRBJ2-3 NA NA TRBV4-1 CASSRGSTDTQYF TGCGCCAGCAGCCGCGGGAGCACAGATACGCAGTATTTT
TRBJ2-4 TRBD2 NA TRBV5-5 CASSLIGLGEKDIQYF TGTGCCAGCAGTTTGATTGGACTAGGTGAAAAAGACATTCAGTACTTC
TRBJ1-2 TRBD1 NA TRBV6-5 CASSYSGTGGSSGYTF TGTGCCAGCAGTTACTCCGGGACAGGAGGTTCATCTGGCTACACCTTC
TRBJ1-6 NA NA TRBV29-1 CSLKDSSYNSPLHF TGCAGCCTCAAAGACAGCTCCTATAATTCACCCCTCCACTTT
TRBJ1-6 NA NA TRBV6-6 CASSYSQGTLHF TGTGCCAGCAGTTACTCCCAGGGCACCCTCCACTTT
TRBJ2-3 TRBD1 few TRBV6-6 CATIPGTGTDTQYF TGTGCCACCATTCCCGGGACAGGGACAGATACGCAGTATTTT
TRBJ1-5 NA NA TRBV7-9 CASSLELSNQPQHF TGTGCCAGCAGCTTGGAGTTAAGCAATCAGCCCCAGCATTTT
TRBJ1-3 TRBD1 NA TRBV12-3/TRBV12-4 CASRTGTGATAGNTIYF TGTGCCAGCAGGACCGGGACAGGGGCTACCGCTGGAAACACCATATATTTT
TRBJ1-5 NA NA TRBV2 CASSEARAQPQHF TGTGCCAGCAGTGAAGCCCGGGCTCAGCCCCAGCATTTT
TRBJ2-3 TRBD2 NA TRBV5-1 CTSSPGTGGGTDTQYF TGCACCAGCAGCCCGGGAACGGGGGGAGGCACAGATACGCAGTATTTT
TRBJ1-2 NA NA TRBV7-2 CASSLDPSQGRGYTF TGTGCCAGCAGCTTAGATCCCTCACAGGGAAGAGGCTACACCTTC
TRBJ2-7 NA NA TRBV20-1 CSALGPSRYEQYF TGCAGTGCCCTGGGACCGAGTCGCTACGAGCAGTACTTC
TRBJ2-7 NA many TRBV20-1 CSASLGEQYF TGCAGTGCTAGTCTGGGGGAGCAGTACTTC
TRBJ2-7 TRBD1 NA TRBV27 CASSWTGATYEQYF TGTGCCAGCAGTTGGACAGGGGCGACCTACGAGCAGTACTTC
TRBJ2-3 TRBD2 many TRBV7-3 CASSTGLAGITDTQYF TGTGCCAGCAGCACTGGACTAGCGGGAATCACAGATACGCAGTATTTT
TRBJ2-1 NA many TRBV6-5 CASSYSTVANEQFF TGTGCCAGCAGTTACTCGACGGTCGCCAATGAGCAGTTCTTC
TRBJ1-1 NA NA TRBV5-6 CASAHRGSNTEAFF TGTGCCAGCGCCCATCGGGGGTCGAACACTGAAGCTTTCTTT
TRBJ2-7 TRBD2 NA TRBV6-1 CASKGGLTSGSPHEQYF TGTGCCAGCAAGGGAGGGCTAACTAGCGGGAGCCCCCACGAGCAGTACTTC
TRBJ2-1 NA many TRBV5-1 CASSFLPGNEQFF TGCGCCAGCAGCTTTTTACCCGGCAATGAGCAGTTCTTC
TRBJ2-1 NA few TRBV24-1 CATSDPRLGQFF TGTGCCACCAGTGATCCCAGGTTGGGCCAGTTCTTC
TRBJ1-6 NA NA TRBV28 CASSFRRGSRSPLHF TGTGCCAGCAGTTTCCGTAGGGGATCTCGTTCACCCCTCCACTTT
TRBJ2-7 TRBD2 NA TRBV9 CASSSGLANEQYF TGTGCCAGCAGCTCTGGACTAGCGAATGAGCAGTACTTC
TRBJ2-7 NA once TRBV4-1 CASSQLGESYEQYF TGCGCCAGCAGCCAACTGGGGGAATCCTACGAGCAGTACTTC
TRBJ1-5 NA once TRBV20-1 CSALAQKNQPQHF TGCAGTGCTCTCGCCCAAAAAAATCAGCCCCAGCATTTT
TRBJ1-2 TRBD1 NA TRBV7-2 CASSLALRTGTPYTF TGTGCCAGCAGCTTAGCGCTGAGGACAGGCACTCCCTACACCTTC
TRBJ1-2 NA NA TRBV7-2 CASSLAVNYGYTF TGTGCCAGCAGCTTAGCGGTTAACTATGGCTACACCTTC
TRBJ1-2 NA NA TRBV2 CASSGSGIYGYTF TGTGCCAGCAGTGGCAGCGGGATCTATGGCTACACCTTC
TRBJ1-1 NA NA TRBV6-2/TRBV6-3 CASIFRETEAFF TGTGCCAGCATTTTCAGGGAGACTGAAGCTTTCTTT
TRBJ1-1 NA NA TRBV4-1 CASSPGHSDTGAFF TGCGCCAGCAGCCCGGGACATTCGGACACTGGAGCTTTCTTT
TRBJ2-5 TRBD2 NA TRBV7-8 CASSLAGWERGGQETQYF TGTGCCAGCAGCTTAGCTGGGTGGGAGCGGGGGGGCCAGGAGACCCAGTACTTC
TRBJ2-3 TRBD2 NA TRBV11-3 CASSLRLAETDTQYF TGTGCCAGCAGCTTAAGGCTAGCGGAAACAGATACGCAGTATTTT
TRBJ2-7 TRBD1 NA TRBV6-1 CASKTRRGTAISYEQYF TGTGCCAGCAAGACCAGAAGGGGGACAGCTATTTCCTACGAGCAGTACTTC
TRBJ2-3 NA few TRBV7-7 CASSLDRSADTQYF TGTGCTAGCAGTCTTGACAGATCCGCAGATACGCAGTATTTT
TRBJ2-5 TRBD1 few TRBV4-2 CASSPGGPVETQYF TGTGCCAGCAGCCCAGGGGGCCCCGTAGAGACCCAGTACTTC
TRBJ2-2 NA NA TRBV5-1 CASSLGHAGELFF TGCGCCAGCAGCTTGGGGCACGCCGGGGAGCTGTTTTTT
TRBJ1-1 NA few TRBV7-2 CASSLRDGEAFF TGTGCCAGCAGCTTACGGGACGGTGAAGCTTTCTTT